The text below deals with one T cell receptor beta chain. CDR3 length: 12 residues. V shed 5 bases and J 6 bases; nucleotides not matched to a gene: 5. CDR1 is SQVTM and CDR2 is ANQGSEA in the germline V gene. The data are from a study of blood T cell repertoires in COVID-19. Background on the study: Spain, Italy and the United States supplied samples that represented acute and convalescent COVID-19. Nucleic acid was either cDNA or gDNA, and it came from T cells, B-cell-depleted T cells, or PBMCs.

Clones were read by immunoSEQ multiplex PCR, and TCRdb kept only the in-frame ones, dropping some. The data hold approximately 140,000 clones, with roughly 80% observed a single time. V is TRBV29-1 and J is TRBJ1-1; 8 bases agree with TRBD1. This TCR was recovered from a human donor in a cohort sampled during active COVID-19. Sequenced sample: peripheral blood. Here the CDR3 DNA reads TGCAGCGTTATCCGGGACAGGTCTGAAGCTTTCTTT. It yields the protein CSVIRDRSEAFF. Combining the CDR3 with reference TRBV29-1 and TRBJ1-1 gives the whole variable domain SAVISQKPSRDICQRGTSLTIQCQVDSQVTMMFWYRQQPGQSLTLIATANQGSEATYESGFVIDKFPISRPNLTFSTLTVSNMSPEDSSIYLCSVIRDRSEAFFGQGTRLTVV.